This TCR beta chain was identified during a study of cytomegalovirus exposure and HLA in healthy donors. Healthy bone marrow donors formed the donor group. Amplification used 60 Vbeta primers and 13 Jbeta primers. Only in-frame clones appear in the TCRdb table, and some are missing; sequencing was by immunoSEQ multiplex PCR. The sample has approximately 140,000 clones, about 81% seen once. As to this clone: The antigen remains unidentified.

Study results and limitations: Most TCR sequences proved rare, with some public TCRs found in many donors. Later examination showed HLA-associated TCR beta chains had greater clonal expansion than equally common others. TCR beta chains numbering more than 150 were designated cytomegalovirus-associated.

Germline CDR1 and CDR2: SGDLS and YYNGEE. This CDR3 has 15 amino acids. V was shortened by 0 bases and J by 7 bases, with 16 bases between the two germline ends. Sequenced: PBMCs. This chain joins TRBV9 and TRBJ1-2; D perhaps matches TRBD1 (6 bases). This clonotype originated in a woman in her forties in good health and CMV-seropositive. The CDR3 loop reads CASSVDPSTGSGYTF. In DNA, the CDR3 is TGTGCCAGCAGCGTAGATCCTAGCACAGGGAGTGGCTACACCTTC.